This TCR beta chain appears in the sequencing data of a study of spatial heterogeneity in lung cancer. Study at large: The correlation between TCR transcript counts in tumor regions and a T cell module score from matched bulk RNA-seq was strong. On average, each unique TCR and UMI combination appeared more than ten times in raw reads.

Study conclusions and caveats: How many expanded intratumoral alpha and beta TCRs were present tracked the tumor mutation count, which was a count of nonsynonymous mutations.

Carried by each TCR cDNA molecule was a unique molecular identifier. Via MiXCR, TCRdb re-called the 5' RACE reads, giving one row per CDR3 protein. The sample comprises about 7,900 distinct CDR3 sequences, less than 9% of which are singletons, and 15% to 20% rests with the top ten. Relative to its sample, this clonotype is medium-sized. Its antigen is still unknown. A library prepared for alpha chains yielded this beta chain as an off-target read; its size is of little meaning. The time point denotes: sample taken at primary tumor resection. Donors were over 70 untreated early-stage non-small cell lung cancer patients. The ends were cut back, 5 bases at V and 3 bases at J, with 19 bases in the middle. CDR3 size: 17 residues.

The sequencing here drew on lung tumor tissue, taken at surgery. The receptor's source is a female donor with early-stage non-small cell lung cancer. The V gene is TRBV12-3 or TRBV12-4, the J gene TRBJ2-2; D remains ambiguous. DNA of the CDR3: TGTGCCAGCAGTCCACAGCGAGGTGGCGCGTACACCGGGGAGCTGTTTTTT. Residues: CASSPQRGGAYTGELFF.